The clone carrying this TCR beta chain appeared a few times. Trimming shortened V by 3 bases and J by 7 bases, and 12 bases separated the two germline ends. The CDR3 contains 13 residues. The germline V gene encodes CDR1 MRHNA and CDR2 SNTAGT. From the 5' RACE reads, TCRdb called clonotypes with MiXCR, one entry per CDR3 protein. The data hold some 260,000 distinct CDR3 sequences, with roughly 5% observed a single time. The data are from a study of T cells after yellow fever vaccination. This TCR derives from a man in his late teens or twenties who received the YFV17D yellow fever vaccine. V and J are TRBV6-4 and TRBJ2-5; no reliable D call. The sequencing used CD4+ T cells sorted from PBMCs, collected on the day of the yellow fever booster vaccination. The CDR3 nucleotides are TGTGCCAGCAGTGAACTCGGATCCGGGACCCAGTACTTC. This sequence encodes CASSELGSGTQYF.